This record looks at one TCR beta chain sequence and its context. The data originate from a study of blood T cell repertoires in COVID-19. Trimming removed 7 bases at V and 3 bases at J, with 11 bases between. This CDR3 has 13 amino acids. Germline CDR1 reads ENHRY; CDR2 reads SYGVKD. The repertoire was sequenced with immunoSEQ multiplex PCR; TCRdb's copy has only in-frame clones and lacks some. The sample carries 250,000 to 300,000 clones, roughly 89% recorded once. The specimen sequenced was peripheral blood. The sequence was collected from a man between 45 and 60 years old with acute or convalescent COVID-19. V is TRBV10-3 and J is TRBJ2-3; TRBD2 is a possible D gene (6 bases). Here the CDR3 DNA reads TGTGCCATCAAGGAAGGACTAACAGATACGCAGTATTTT. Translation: CAIKEGLTDTQYF.